The 10 T cell receptor beta chains presented below share a single source sample, sequenced in a study of blood T cell repertoires in COVID-19. TCRdb's copy holds only in-frame clones and misses some; the assay was immunoSEQ multiplex PCR. This table holds about 350,000 clones, over 75% found once. Sequencing was done on a sample of PBMCs or T cells enriched from blood (not recorded which). All receptors derive from a woman between 25 and 40 years old who had recovered from COVID-19.

The chain combines TRBV29-1 with TRBJ2-5; D unclear. The CDR3 runs 12 residues. The germline V gene has CDR1 SQVTM and CDR2 ANQGSEA. V was pared by 3 bases and J by 1 base, with 6 bases between. CDR3 sequence reads: CSVDGFQETQYF. The CDR3 nucleotides are TGCAGCGTTGACGGGTTCCAAGAGACCCAGTACTTC.

V and J are TRBV3-1 (or the pseudogene TRBV3-2) and TRBJ2-4; 11 nucleotides agree with TRBD2. Germline lookup yields CDR1 LGHDT and CDR2 YNNKEL (reference sequence). J gave up 1 base and V 4 bases, and 3 bases lay outside the gene matches. The CDR3 is made up of 16 amino acids. The CDR3 region has the DNA TGTGCCAGCAGCCCCGCTAGCGGGGGGGCCAAAAACATTCAGTACTTC. This encodes CASSPASGGAKNIQYF.

The chain has TRBV11-3 and TRBJ2-7; D is perhaps TRBD2 (6 bases). V was cut by 3 bases and J by 2 bases, with 14 bases left in between. The V gene's germline CDR1 is SGHNT and CDR2 YENEEA. The CDR3 runs to 15 residues. This chain's CDR3 is CASSLAAGGAYEQYF. DNA for the CDR3: TGTGCCAGCAGCTTGGCAGCGGGCGGAGCCTACGAGCAGTACTTC. The full variable domain, rest sourced from reference TRBV11-3 and TRBJ2-7, is EAGVVQSPRYKIIEKKQPVAFWCNPISGHNTLYWYLQNLGQGPELLIRYENEEAVDDSQLPKDRFSAERLKGVDSTLKIQPAELGDSAVYLCASSLAAGGAYEQYFGPGTRLTVT.

The rearrangement links TRBV3-1 (or the pseudogene TRBV3-2) to TRBJ2-1, with a possible D match to TRBD2 (5 bases). The CDR3 has 12 amino acids. Between the trimmed V and J ends, which lost 7 bases and 4 bases, there was a span of 8 bases. CDR1 and CDR2 from the germline V gene are LGHDT and YNNKEL (reference sequence). The CDR3 DNA reads TGTGCCAGCAATGCGGGTTACAATGAGCAGTTCTTC. This encodes CASNAGYNEQFF.

This clone was recorded only once. The V and J genes are TRBV14 and TRBJ1-4, with a weak D call TRBD1 (5 bases). CDR1 is SGHDN and CDR2 is FVKESK in the germline V gene. CDR3 length equals 14 residues. The V gene lost 4 bases and the J gene lost 8 bases, with 14 bases spanning the gap. Here the CDR3 reads CASSRPGLAEKLFF. The CDR3 DNA is TGTGCCAGCAGCCGCCCAGGGTTGGCCGAAAAACTGTTTTTT.

The chain combines TRBV18 with TRBJ2-7; TRBD1 matches at 10 bases. J was trimmed by 6 bases and V by 6 bases; bases with no gene match: 14. The CDR3 is 16 residues long. Germline CDR1 reads KGHSH; CDR2 reads LQKENI. The CDR3 loop is CASSPSWTGGSREQYF. The CDR3 DNA follows: TGTGCCAGCTCGCCTTCATGGACAGGGGGGAGCCGCGAGCAGTACTTC.

V usage is TRBV6-4 and J usage is TRBJ2-5, with D perhaps matching TRBD2 (5 bases). Germline V gene lookup returns CDR1 MRHNA and CDR2 SNTAGT. Between the trimmed V and J ends, which lost 2 bases and 5 bases, there was a span of 27 bases. The CDR3 has 19 amino acids. The CDR3 sequence is CASSDAGWEATPRSETQYF. In DNA, the CDR3 is TGTGCCAGCAGTGACGCGGGTTGGGAAGCTACGCCCCGATCGGAGACCCAGTACTTC.

The chain recombines TRBV30 with TRBJ1-6; D uncertain. Between the trimmed V and J ends, which lost 0 bases and 6 bases, there was a span of 12 bases. The CDR3 length is 15 residues. Per germline, CDR1 GTSNPN and CDR2 SVGIG (reference sequence). The CDR3 here is CAWSVDTRINSPLHF. CDR3 bases: TGTGCCTGGAGTGTAGATACACGAATTAATTCACCCCTCCACTTT.

The V gene is TRBV27, the J gene TRBJ2-7, with D possibly being TRBD1 (5 bases). Trimming took off 6 bases at V and 2 bases at J, with 14 bases between the two ends. CDR3 size: 14 residues. The germline CDR1 and CDR2 sequences are MNHEY and SMNVEV (reference sequence). The CDR3 region has the DNA TGTGCCAGCAGATTCTTCGACAGAGCCTACGAGCAGTACTTC. This sequence encodes CASRFFDRAYEQYF.

The chain carries TRBV9 and TRBJ1-2; D perhaps matches TRBD1 (6 bases). This CDR3 has 14 amino acids. Trimming cost V 3 bases and J 7 bases, with 16 bases left between them. Germline-derived CDR1 and CDR2 are SGDLS and YYNGEE. The CDR3, as DNA: TGTGCCAGCAGCGATGAACAGGGTACTGCTGGCTACACCTTC. Encoded protein: CASSDEQGTAGYTF.